The present T cell receptor (beta chain) was sequenced within a study of cytomegalovirus exposure and HLA in healthy donors. Findings and caveats of the study: The study labeled fewer than 200 TCR beta chains cytomegalovirus-associated.

With 5 bases clipped from V and 5 bases from J, the junction kept 6 bases outside the gene matches. The germline gives CDR1 MNHNS, CDR2 SASEGT. The CDR3 has 15 amino acids. It was with 60 Vbeta and 13 Jbeta primers that the PCR ran. The method was immunoSEQ multiplex PCR; TCRdb's version includes in-frame clones alone and lacks a portion of them. The sample yields roughly 100,000 clones, less than 85% seen once. Notes on this clone: Its cognate antigen is unknown.

V usage is TRBV6-1 and J usage is TRBJ2-5; 12 nucleotides align to TRBD1. Sequences were obtained from PBMCs. The clonotype originates from a man in his forties or fifties in good health and CMV-seropositive. The CDR3 coding sequence is TGTGCCAGCAGTATCAGGGACAGGGGGCCGGAGACCCAGTACTTC. This encodes CASSIRDRGPETQYF.